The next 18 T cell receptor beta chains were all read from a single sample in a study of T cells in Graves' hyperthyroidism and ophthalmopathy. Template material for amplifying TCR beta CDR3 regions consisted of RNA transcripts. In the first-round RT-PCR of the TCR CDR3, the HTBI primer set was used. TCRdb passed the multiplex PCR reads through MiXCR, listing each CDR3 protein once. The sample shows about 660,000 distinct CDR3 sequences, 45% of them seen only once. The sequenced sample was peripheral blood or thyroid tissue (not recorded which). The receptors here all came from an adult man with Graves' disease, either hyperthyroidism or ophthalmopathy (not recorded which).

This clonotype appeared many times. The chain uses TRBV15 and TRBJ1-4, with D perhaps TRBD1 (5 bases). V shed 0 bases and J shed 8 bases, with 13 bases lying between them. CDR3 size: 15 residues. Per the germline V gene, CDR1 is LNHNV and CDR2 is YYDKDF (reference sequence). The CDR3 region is CATSRDQGTLEKLFF. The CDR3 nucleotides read TGTGCCACCAGCAGAGATCAGGGTACATTGGAAAAACTGTTTTTT.

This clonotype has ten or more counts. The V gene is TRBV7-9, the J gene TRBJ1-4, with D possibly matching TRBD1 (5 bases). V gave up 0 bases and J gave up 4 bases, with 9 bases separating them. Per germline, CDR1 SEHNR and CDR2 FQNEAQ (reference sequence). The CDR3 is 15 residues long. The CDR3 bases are TGTGCCAGCAGCTTAGCGCCAGGGAATAATGAAAAACTGTTTTTT. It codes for CASSLAPGNNEKLFF.

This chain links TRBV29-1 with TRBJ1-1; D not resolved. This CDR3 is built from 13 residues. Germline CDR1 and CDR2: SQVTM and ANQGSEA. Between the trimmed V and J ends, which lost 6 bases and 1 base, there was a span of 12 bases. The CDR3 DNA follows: TGCAGCGTAGGCGGGATTGCGAACACTGAAGCTTTCTTT. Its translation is CSVGGIANTEAFF. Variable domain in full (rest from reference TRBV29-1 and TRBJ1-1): SAVISQKPSRDICQRGTSLTIQCQVDSQVTMMFWYRQQPGQSLTLIATANQGSEATYESGFVIDKFPISRPNLTFSTLTVSNMSPEDSSIYLCSVGGIANTEAFFGQGTRLTVV.

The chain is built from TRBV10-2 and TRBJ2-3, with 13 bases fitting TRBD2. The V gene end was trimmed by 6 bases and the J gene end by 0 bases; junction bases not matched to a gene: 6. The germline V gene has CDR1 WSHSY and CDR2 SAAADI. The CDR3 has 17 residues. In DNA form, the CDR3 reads TGCGCCAGCAGGGGGACTAGCGGGACCACTAGCACAGATACGCAGTATTTT. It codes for CASRGTSGTTSTDTQYF.

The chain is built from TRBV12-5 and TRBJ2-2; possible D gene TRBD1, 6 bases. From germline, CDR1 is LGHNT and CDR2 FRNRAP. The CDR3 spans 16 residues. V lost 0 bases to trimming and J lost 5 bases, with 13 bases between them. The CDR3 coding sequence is TGTGCTAGTGGTTTGGTCGTGGGGGCGCGGACCGGGGAGCTGTTTTTT. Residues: CASGLVVGARTGELFF.

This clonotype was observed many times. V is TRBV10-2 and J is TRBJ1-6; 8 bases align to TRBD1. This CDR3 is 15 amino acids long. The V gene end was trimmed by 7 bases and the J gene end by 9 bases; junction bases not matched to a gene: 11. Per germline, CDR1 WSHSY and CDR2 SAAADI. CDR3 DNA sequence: TGCGCCAGCACGGACAGGGCTTTGTCTAGTTCACCCCTCCACTTT. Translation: CASTDRALSSSPLHF.

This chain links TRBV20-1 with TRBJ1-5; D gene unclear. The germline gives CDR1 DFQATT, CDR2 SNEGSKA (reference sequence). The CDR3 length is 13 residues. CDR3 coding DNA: TGCAGCGTTGACGAGGGAAGCAATCAGCCCCAGCATTTT. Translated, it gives CSVDEGSNQPQHF.

CDR3 residues: CASSQEGQGGQETQYF. As DNA, the CDR3 is TGCGCCAGCAGCCAAGAGGGCCAGGGGGGACAAGAGACCCAGTACTTC. The V and J genes are TRBV4-1 and TRBJ2-5, with a weak D call TRBD1 (7 bases). V gave up 0 bases and J gave up 2 bases, with 13 bases separating them. Germline assignment: CDR1 MGHRA and CDR2 YSYEKL. CDR3 length: 16 amino acids.

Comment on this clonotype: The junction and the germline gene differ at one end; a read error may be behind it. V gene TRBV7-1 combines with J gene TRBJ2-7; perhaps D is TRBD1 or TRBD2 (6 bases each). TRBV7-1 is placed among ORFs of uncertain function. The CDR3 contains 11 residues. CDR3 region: CASSEGGSQHF. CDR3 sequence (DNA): TGTGCCAGCAGTGAGGGGGGCAGTCAGCACTTC.

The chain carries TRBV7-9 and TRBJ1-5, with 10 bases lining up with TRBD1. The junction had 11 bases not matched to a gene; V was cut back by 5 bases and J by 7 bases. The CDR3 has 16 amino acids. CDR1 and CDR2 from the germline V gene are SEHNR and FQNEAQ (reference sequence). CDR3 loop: CASSIIGTGEGQPQHF. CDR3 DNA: TGTGCCAGCAGCATAATCGGGACAGGGGAGGGGCAGCCCCAGCATTTT. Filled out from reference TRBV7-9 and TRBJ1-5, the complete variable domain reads DTGVSQNPRHKITKRGQNVTFRCDPISEHNRLYWYRQTLGQGPEFLTYFQNEAQLEKSRLLSDRFSAERPKGSFSTLEIQRTEQGDSAMYLCASSIIGTGEGQPQHFGDGTRLSIL.

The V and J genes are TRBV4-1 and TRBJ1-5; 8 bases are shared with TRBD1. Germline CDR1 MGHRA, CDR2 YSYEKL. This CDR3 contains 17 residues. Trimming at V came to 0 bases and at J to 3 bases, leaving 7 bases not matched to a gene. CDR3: CASSQDAQDRVNQPQHF. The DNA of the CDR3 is TGCGCCAGCAGCCAAGATGCTCAGGACAGGGTCAATCAGCCCCAGCATTTT.

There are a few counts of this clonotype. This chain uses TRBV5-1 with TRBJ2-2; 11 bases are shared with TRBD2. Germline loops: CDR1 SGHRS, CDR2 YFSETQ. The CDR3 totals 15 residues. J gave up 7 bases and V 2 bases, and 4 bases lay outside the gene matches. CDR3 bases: TGCGCCAGCAGCTTTAGCGGGAGGGCGCACGGGGAGCTGTTTTTT. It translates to CASSFSGRAHGELFF.

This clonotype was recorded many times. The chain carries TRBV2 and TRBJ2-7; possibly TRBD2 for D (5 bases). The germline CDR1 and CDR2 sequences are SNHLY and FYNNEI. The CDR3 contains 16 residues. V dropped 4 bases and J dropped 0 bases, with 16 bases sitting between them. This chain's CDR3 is CASSVGARGGSYEQYF. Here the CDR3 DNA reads TGTGCCAGCAGTGTGGGCGCGAGAGGAGGCTCCTACGAGCAGTACTTC. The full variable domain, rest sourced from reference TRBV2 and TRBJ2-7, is EPEVTQTPSHQVTQMGQEVILRCVPISNHLYFYWYRQILGQKVEFLVSFYNNEISEKSEIFDDQFSVERPDGSNFTLKIRSTKLEDSAMYFCASSVGARGGSYEQYFGPGTRLTVT.

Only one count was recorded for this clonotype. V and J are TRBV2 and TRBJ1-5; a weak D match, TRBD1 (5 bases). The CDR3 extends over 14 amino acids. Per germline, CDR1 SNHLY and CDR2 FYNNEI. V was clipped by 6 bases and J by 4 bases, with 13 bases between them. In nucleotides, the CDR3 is TGTGCCAGCAGCAGGGAGGTGTATAATCAGCCCCAGCATTTT. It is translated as CASSREVYNQPQHF.

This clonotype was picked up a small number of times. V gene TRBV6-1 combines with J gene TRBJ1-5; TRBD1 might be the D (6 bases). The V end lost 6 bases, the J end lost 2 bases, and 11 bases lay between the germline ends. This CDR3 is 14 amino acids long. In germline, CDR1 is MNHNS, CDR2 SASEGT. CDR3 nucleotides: TGTGCCAGCAGAGGGGGATTCGGCAATCAGCCCCAGCATTTT. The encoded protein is CASRGGFGNQPQHF.

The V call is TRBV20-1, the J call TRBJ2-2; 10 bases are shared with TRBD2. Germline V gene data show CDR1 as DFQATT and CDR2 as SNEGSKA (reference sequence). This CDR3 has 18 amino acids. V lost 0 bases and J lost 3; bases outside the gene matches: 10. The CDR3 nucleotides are TGCAGTGCTAGAGATTCCTTCCTAGCGGGGGCCGACACCGGGGAGCTGTTTTTT. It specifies CSARDSFLAGADTGELFF.

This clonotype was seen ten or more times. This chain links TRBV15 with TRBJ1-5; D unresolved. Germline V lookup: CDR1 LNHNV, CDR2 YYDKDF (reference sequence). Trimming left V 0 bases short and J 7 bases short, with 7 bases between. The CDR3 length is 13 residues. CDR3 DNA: TGTGCCACCAGCAGAGATGCTGGCCAGCCCCAGCATTTT. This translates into CATSRDAGQPQHF.

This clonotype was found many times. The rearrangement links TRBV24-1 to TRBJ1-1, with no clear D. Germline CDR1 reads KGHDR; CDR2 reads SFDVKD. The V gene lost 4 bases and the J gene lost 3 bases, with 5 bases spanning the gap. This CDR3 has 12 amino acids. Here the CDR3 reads CATSDRHTEAFF. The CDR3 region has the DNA TGTGCCACCAGTGACCGACACACTGAAGCTTTCTTT.